Given below is one T cell receptor (beta chain) in context. Its specificity is not known. The source of the sample is a study of cytomegalovirus exposure and HLA in healthy donors. Overall study: The early release's HLA-typed donors yielded 65 million to 85 million unique TCRs. Broader study findings: Analysis performed later found 16,000 or so TCR beta sequences associated with HLA alleles at 0.05 false discovery rate. Because they were indistinguishable, some V segments, including TRBV6-2 and TRBV6-3, were excluded. Three of the chains that were CMV-associated were confirmed in vitro to be specific for CMV antigens.

The PCR used 60 Vbeta and 13 Jbeta primers. Assay used: immunoSEQ multiplex PCR; TCRdb lists only in-frame clones, some missing. This repertoire shows fewer than 200,000 clones, 75% to 85% found once; its top ten account for 2.2%. The germline CDR1 and CDR2 sequences are LNHDA and SQIVND (reference sequence). V lost 6 bases and J lost 1; bases outside the gene matches: 7. This CDR3 region has 15 residues. The sequenced sample consisted of PBMCs. This clonotype was sampled from a young woman in good health and CMV-seronegative. This rearrangement joins TRBV19 to TRBJ2-7; 9 bases align to TRBD1. CDR3 DNA sequence: TGTGCCAGTAGGGCCCCGGGACAGGGTTCCTACGAGCAGTACTTC. As protein: CASRAPGQGSYEQYF.